These 25 T cell receptor beta chains originate from one sample sequenced in a study of T cell responses to AZD1222 COVID-19 vaccine. Only in-frame clones appear in the TCRdb table, and some are missing; sequencing was by immunoSEQ multiplex PCR. This table has some 280,000 clones, around 92% appearing once. The starting material was peripheral blood, obtained 28 days after the second AZD1222 dose. These TCRs come from an adult who received the AZD1222 COVID-19 vaccine.

The genes are TRBV28 and TRBJ1-1; no firm D call. CDR3 size: 14 residues. Germline CDR1 MDHEN, CDR2 SYDVKM. The V gene lost 11 bases and the J gene lost 0 bases, with 16 bases spanning the gap. Written as DNA, the CDR3 is TGTGCCTCAAAAGGACCCAATTTGAACACTGAAGCTTTCTTT. Its protein is CASKGPNLNTEAFF.

The gene calls are TRBV6-6 and TRBJ2-7; a possible D gene is TRBD1 (7 bases). Germline V lookup: CDR1 MNHNY, CDR2 SVGAGI (reference sequence). The CDR3 contains 15 residues. V lost 6 bases, J lost 2 bases, and 17 bases lay in between. The CDR3 DNA reads TGTGCCAGCAGGGTGACAGGGCGGGATACCTACGAGCAGTACTTC. Its translation is CASRVTGRDTYEQYF.

The V and J genes are TRBV7-3 and TRBJ2-2, with TRBD2 identical over 8 bases. The CDR3 is 15 residues long. J was trimmed by 6 bases and V by 2 bases; bases with no gene match: 5. CDR1 is SGHTA, CDR2 FQGTGA, per germline. CDR3 nucleotide sequence: TGTGCCAGCAGCTTAGTTGGACTAGCAGCCGGGGAGCTGTTTTTT. It translates to CASSLVGLAAGELFF.

The chain combines TRBV7-2 with TRBJ1-2, with D uncertain. V lost 5 bases, J lost 4 bases, and 11 bases lay in between. Per germline, CDR1 SGHTA and CDR2 FQGNSA. The length of the CDR3 is 13 residues. The CDR3 is CASSPPMFYGYTF. The CDR3 region has the DNA TGTGCCAGCAGCCCCCCGATGTTCTATGGCTACACCTTC. Together with reference TRBV7-2 and TRBJ1-2, the CDR3 gives the full variable domain: GAGVSQSPSNKVTEKGKDVELRCDPISGHTALYWYRQSLGQGLEFLIYFQGNSAPDKSGLPSDRFSAERTGGSVSTLTIQRTQQEDSAVYLCASSPPMFYGYTFGSGTRLTVV.

The J gene is TRBJ2-1, the V gene TRBV5-4; possibly TRBD1 for D (6 bases). There are 16 residues in the CDR3. Germline V CDR1 and CDR2: SGHNT, YYREEE (reference sequence). Trimming left V 3 bases short and J 6 bases short, with 19 bases between. CDR3 in amino acids: CASSSGGPQDINEQFF. In DNA form, the CDR3 reads TGTGCCAGCAGCTCTGGGGGCCCACAAGATATCAATGAGCAGTTCTTC.

The rearrangement links TRBV12-3 or TRBV12-4 to TRBJ2-1; D perhaps matches TRBD2 (6 bases). The CDR3 is 12 residues long. V was clipped by 6 bases and J by 7 bases, with 10 bases between them. CDR3 residues: CASRPEGNEQFF. CDR3 DNA: TGTGCCAGCAGGCCGGAGGGGAATGAGCAGTTCTTC.

The chain joins TRBV7-3 to TRBJ1-1, with 10 positions matching TRBD1. Looked up from germline, CDR1 is SGHTA and CDR2 is FQGTGA. V lost 6 bases and J lost 4; bases outside the gene matches: 2. This CDR3 region has 13 residues. The CDR3 loop reads CASRRDRGTEAFF. The CDR3 region has the DNA TGTGCCAGCAGACGGGACAGGGGCACTGAAGCTTTCTTT.

V and J are TRBV19 and TRBJ2-1; 9 positions match TRBD2. V lost 6 bases, J lost 9 bases, and 9 bases stayed unmatched. The CDR3 spans 14 residues. The germline V gene has CDR1 LNHDA and CDR2 SQIVND (reference sequence). The CDR3, as DNA: TGTGCCAGTAGCTACCCTTCTAGCGGGGCTGAGCAGTTCTTC. Translated: CASSYPSSGAEQFF.

The rearrangement joins TRBV2 to TRBJ1-5; TRBD1 aligns across 8 bases. This CDR3 spans 13 amino acids. CDR1 is SNHLY and CDR2 is FYNNEI in the germline V gene. With V trimmed by 5 bases and J by 6 bases, 3 bases remained unmatched. CDR3 nucleotides: TGTGCCAGCAGTTACAGGGGGGGTCAGCCCCAGCATTTT. This encodes CASSYRGGQPQHF.

The chain joins TRBV28 to TRBJ1-5; 11 positions match TRBD1. This CDR3 region has 16 residues. V dropped 8 bases and J dropped 1; count of bases not matched to a gene: 7. CDR1 MDHEN and CDR2 SYDVKM come from the germline V gene. The DNA for the CDR3 is TGTGCCAGCGGGGGACAGGGGGGTTGGAGCAATCAGCCCCAGCATTTT. Translation gives CASGGQGGWSNQPQHF.

The chain couples TRBV6-5 to TRBJ2-6, with 7 bases matching TRBD1. Germline V CDR1 and CDR2: MNHEY, SVGAGI. The CDR3 runs to 15 residues. The V segment lost 8 bases and the J segment 0 bases; nucleotides outside the gene matches: 4. The CDR3 here is CASETGASGANVLTF. DNA for the CDR3: TGTGCCAGCGAAACAGGGGCCTCTGGGGCCAACGTCCTGACTTTC.

This CDR3 is CASSPGQTMQETQYF. In nucleotides, the CDR3 is TGCGCCAGCAGCCCGGGACAGACTATGCAAGAGACCCAGTACTTC. The chain carries TRBV5-1 and TRBJ2-5; the match to TRBD1 covers 7 bases. Trimming at V came to 4 bases and at J to 2 bases, leaving 8 bases not matched to a gene. The germline CDR1 and CDR2 sequences are SGHRS and YFSETQ. The length of the CDR3 is 15 residues.

This clone came up once. The V and J genes are TRBV6-5 and TRBJ2-7; D remains ambiguous. CDR3 length equals 12 residues. V lost 7 bases, J lost 3 bases, and 10 bases lay in between. Germline V gene data show CDR1 as MNHEY and CDR2 as SVGAGI. The CDR3 loop is CASNHVGYEQYF. DNA of the CDR3: TGTGCCAGCAACCACGTCGGCTACGAGCAGTACTTC.

The CDR3, as DNA: TGTGCCAGCACCCTGACAGGGGGCTACACTGAAGCTTTCTTT. As protein: CASTLTGGYTEAFF. The genes are TRBV28 and TRBJ1-1; the match to TRBD1 covers 10 bases. The CDR3 is 14 amino acids. J was trimmed by 3 bases and V by 7 bases; bases with no gene match: 5. CDR1 and CDR2 from the germline V gene are MDHEN and SYDVKM.

The rearrangement uses TRBV29-1 and TRBJ2-1, with no clear D. The V gene's germline CDR1 is SQVTM and CDR2 ANQGSEA. The V and J ends lost 7 bases and 9 bases respectively, with 22 bases between them. The CDR3 is 14 amino acids. The CDR3 DNA reads TGCAGCGCCCAAAGGCGGAATACCTTCACTGAGCAGTTCTTC. Translated: CSAQRRNTFTEQFF.

The V call is TRBV4-1, the J call TRBJ1-5; the D gene is possibly TRBD1 (5 bases). The CDR3 length is 17 residues. Per germline, CDR1 MGHRA and CDR2 YSYEKL. Trimming took 0 bases from V and 0 from J, leaving 12 bases between them. The chain's CDR3 is CASSQDGAGYSNQPQHF. The CDR3 region has the DNA TGCGCCAGCAGCCAAGATGGGGCGGGATATAGCAATCAGCCCCAGCATTTT.

The rearrangement links TRBV5-5 to TRBJ2-1, with D possibly being TRBD2 (6 bases). Germline CDR1 reads SGHKS; CDR2 reads YYEKEE (reference sequence). Trimming left V 5 bases short and J 2 bases short, with 14 bases between. This CDR3 comprises 15 residues. The DNA for the CDR3 is TGTGCCAGCAGTTTATGGGGGGACCCCTACAATGAGCAGTTCTTC. This gives the protein CASSLWGDPYNEQFF.

The count of this clone is one. CDR3 sequence: CASSPDRGGYTF. In DNA, the CDR3 is TGTGCCAGCAGTCCAGACAGGGGTGGCTACACCTTC. This rearrangement joins TRBV2 to TRBJ1-2; the match to TRBD1 covers 8 bases. CDR3 size: 12 residues. Germline V gene lookup returns CDR1 SNHLY and CDR2 FYNNEI. The trim removed 5 bases at V and 7 bases at J, leaving 3 bases unmatched.

V usage is TRBV28 and J usage is TRBJ2-1; 7 nucleotides line up with TRBD2. With 5 bases clipped from V and 5 bases from J, the junction kept 12 bases outside the gene matches. This CDR3 region has 16 residues. The germline gives CDR1 MDHEN, CDR2 SYDVKM. This CDR3 is CASSPPGGRANNEQFF. CDR3 bases: TGTGCCAGCAGTCCCCCCGGAGGGAGGGCTAACAATGAGCAGTTCTTC.

This clone turned up a few times. The CDR3: CASSLLDRADYEQYF. The CDR3 bases are TGTGCCAGCAGCCTCCTGGACAGGGCGGACTACGAGCAGTACTTC. The V call is TRBV3-1 (or the pseudogene TRBV3-2), the J call TRBJ2-7, with 8 bases aligning to TRBD1. The J segment lost 3 bases and the V segment lost 4 bases, leaving 8 bases of the junction unmatched. Germline loops: CDR1 LGHDT, CDR2 YNNKEL (reference sequence). The CDR3 spans 15 residues.

This chain connects TRBV7-3 to TRBJ2-1, with 8 positions matching TRBD2. From germline, CDR1 is SGHTA and CDR2 FQGTGA. V was pared by 5 bases and J by 7 bases, with 7 bases of the junction left unmatched. The CDR3 length is 14 residues. The CDR3, as DNA: TGTGCCAGCAGCCCCGGGAGGGGAGGGAATGAGCAGTTCTTC. It specifies CASSPGRGGNEQFF. The whole variable domain, remainder taken from reference TRBV7-3 and TRBJ2-1, is GAGVSQTPSNKVTEKGKYVELRCDPISGHTALYWYRQSLGQGPEFLIYFQGTGAADDSGLPNDRFFAVRPEGSVSTLKIQRTERGDSAVYLCASSPGRGGNEQFFGPGTRLTVL.

The J gene is TRBJ1-2, the V gene TRBV13, with D possibly TRBD1 on 5 matching bases. V lost 4 bases and J 4 bases, leaving 19 bases between the germline ends. The CDR3 contains 16 residues. Per germline, CDR1 PRHDT and CDR2 FYEKMQ (reference sequence). CDR3 region: CASSSQFGDRGYGYTF. The CDR3 bases are TGTGCCAGCAGCTCACAATTCGGGGACCGGGGCTATGGCTACACCTTC.

This chain uses TRBV28 with TRBJ2-1; TRBD1 matches at 7 bases. This CDR3 spans 16 amino acids. Germline values: CDR1 MDHEN, CDR2 SYDVKM. Trimming cost V 6 bases and J 8 bases; bases outside gene matches: 16. The CDR3 spells CASSLMTGRRQDEQFF. CDR3 bases: TGTGCCAGCAGCCTAATGACAGGGCGCCGGCAGGATGAGCAGTTCTTC. The complete variable domain, with remaining parts taken from reference TRBV28 and TRBJ2-1, reads DVKVTQSSRYLVKRTGEKVFLECVQDMDHENMFWYRQDPGLGLRLIYFSYDVKMKEKGDIPEGYSVSREKKERFSLILESASTNQTSMYLCASSLMTGRRQDEQFFGPGTRLTVL.

The gene calls are TRBV4-3 and TRBJ2-3; possibly TRBD2 for D (5 bases). Deletions cut 4 bases from V and 2 bases from J, with 25 bases between. Per the germline V gene, CDR1 is LGHNA and CDR2 is YSLEER. The CDR3 runs 19 residues. In DNA form, the CDR3 reads TGCGCCAGCAGCCGCAGGCGCCCCAGTGGCGGAGGCCCCACAGATACGCAGTATTTT. Translating gives CASSRRRPSGGGPTDTQYF.

Comments on this clone: At one end, the junction sequence differs from germline, possibly due to a read error. The CDR3 nucleotides read TGTGCCATCTCACCTAGGCTAGCGGTCTCCAACGAGCAGTACTTC. Amino acid sequence: CAISPRLAVSNEQYF. V is TRBV10-3 and J is TRBJ2-7, with 7 bases fitting TRBD2. This CDR3 has 15 residues. The germline V gene has CDR1 ENHRY and CDR2 SYGVKD.